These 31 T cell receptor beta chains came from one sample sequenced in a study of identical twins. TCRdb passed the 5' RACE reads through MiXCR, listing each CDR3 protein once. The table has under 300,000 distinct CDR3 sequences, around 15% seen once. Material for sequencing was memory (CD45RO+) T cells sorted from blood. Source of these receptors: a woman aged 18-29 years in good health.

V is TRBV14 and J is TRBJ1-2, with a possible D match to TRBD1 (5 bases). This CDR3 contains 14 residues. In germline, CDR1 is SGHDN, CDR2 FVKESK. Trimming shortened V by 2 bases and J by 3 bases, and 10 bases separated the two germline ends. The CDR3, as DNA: TGTGCCAGCAGCCAACCAGGGAGAGACTATGGCTACACCTTC. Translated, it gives CASSQPGRDYGYTF. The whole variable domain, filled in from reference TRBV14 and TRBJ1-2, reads EAGVTQFPSHSVIEKGQTVTLRCDPISGHDNLYWYRRVMGKEIKFLLHFVKESKQDESGMPNNRFLAERTGGTYSTLKVQPAELEDSGVYFCASSQPGRDYGYTFGSGTRLTVV.

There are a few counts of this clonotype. As DNA, the CDR3 is TGTGCCAGCAGGGCTAGCGGGAGCCCCTACAATGAGCAGTTCTTC. Amino acid sequence: CASRASGSPYNEQFF. The V call is TRBV6-2 or TRBV6-3, the J call TRBJ2-1, with TRBD2 identical over 10 bases. The CDR3 contains 15 residues. The V and J ends lost 6 bases and 2 bases, in that order; junction bases with no gene match: 4. Looked up from germline, CDR1 is MNHEY and CDR2 is SVGEGT.

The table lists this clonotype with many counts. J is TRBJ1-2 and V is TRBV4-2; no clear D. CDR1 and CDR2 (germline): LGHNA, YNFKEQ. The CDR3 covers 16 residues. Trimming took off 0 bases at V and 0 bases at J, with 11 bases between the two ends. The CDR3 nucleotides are TGTGCCAGCAGCCAAGATCTTAGTGGTGCTAACTATGGCTACACCTTC. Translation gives CASSQDLSGANYGYTF.

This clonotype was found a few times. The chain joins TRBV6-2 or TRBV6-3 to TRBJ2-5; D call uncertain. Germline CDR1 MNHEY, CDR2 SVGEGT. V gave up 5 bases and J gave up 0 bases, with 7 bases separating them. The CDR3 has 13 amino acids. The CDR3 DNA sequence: TGTGCCAGCAGTCGGAGAGACCAAGAGACCCAGTACTTC. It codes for CASSRRDQETQYF.

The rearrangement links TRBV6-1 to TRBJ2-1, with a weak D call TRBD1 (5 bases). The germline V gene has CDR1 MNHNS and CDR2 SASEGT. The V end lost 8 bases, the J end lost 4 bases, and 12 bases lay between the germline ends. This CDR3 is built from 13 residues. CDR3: CASSRDVYNEQFF. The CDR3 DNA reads TGTGCCAGCTCCAGGGATGTTTACAATGAGCAGTTCTTC.

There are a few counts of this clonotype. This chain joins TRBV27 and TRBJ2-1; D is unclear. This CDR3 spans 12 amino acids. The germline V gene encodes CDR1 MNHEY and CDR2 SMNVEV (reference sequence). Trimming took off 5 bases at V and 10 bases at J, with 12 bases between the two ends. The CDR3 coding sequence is TGTGCCAGCAGTAAAATAGGGTGGGAGCAGTTCTTC. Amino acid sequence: CASSKIGWEQFF.

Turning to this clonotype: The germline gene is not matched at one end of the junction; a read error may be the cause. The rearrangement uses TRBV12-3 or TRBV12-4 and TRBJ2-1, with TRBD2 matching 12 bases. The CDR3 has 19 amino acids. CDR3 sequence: CACRPGLAGLRSSYNEQFF. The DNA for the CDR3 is TGTGCCTGCAGACCGGGACTAGCGGGTCTAAGAAGCTCCTACAATGAGCAGTTCTTC.

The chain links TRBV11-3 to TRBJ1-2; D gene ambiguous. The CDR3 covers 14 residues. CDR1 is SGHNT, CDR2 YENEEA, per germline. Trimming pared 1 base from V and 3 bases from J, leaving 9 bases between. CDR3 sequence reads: CASSLAQADYGYTF. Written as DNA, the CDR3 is TGTGCCAGCAGCTTAGCTCAGGCGGACTATGGCTACACCTTC.

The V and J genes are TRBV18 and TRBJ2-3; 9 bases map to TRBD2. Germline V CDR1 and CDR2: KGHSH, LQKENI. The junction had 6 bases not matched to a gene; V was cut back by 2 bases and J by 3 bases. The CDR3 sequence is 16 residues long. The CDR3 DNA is TGTGCCAGCTCACCAGGGAGCGGGGGGAAGACAGATACGCAGTATTTT. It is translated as CASSPGSGGKTDTQYF. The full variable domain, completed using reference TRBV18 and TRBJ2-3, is NAGVMQNPRHLVRRRGQEARLRCSPMKGHSHVYWYRQLPEEGLKFMVYLQKENIIDESGMPKERFSAEFPKEGPSILRIQQVVRGDSAAYFCASSPGSGGKTDTQYFGPGTRLTVL.

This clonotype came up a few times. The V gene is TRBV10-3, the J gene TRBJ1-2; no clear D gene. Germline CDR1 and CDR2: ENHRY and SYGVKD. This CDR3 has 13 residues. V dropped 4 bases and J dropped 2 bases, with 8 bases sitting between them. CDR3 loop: CAISGELNYGYTF. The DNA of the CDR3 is TGTGCCATCAGTGGCGAGTTAAACTATGGCTACACCTTC.

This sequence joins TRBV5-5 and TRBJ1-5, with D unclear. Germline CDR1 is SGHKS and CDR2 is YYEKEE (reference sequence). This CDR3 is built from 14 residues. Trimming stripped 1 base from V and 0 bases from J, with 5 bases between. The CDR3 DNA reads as TGTGCCAGCAGCTTGCCGGGTAGCAATCAGCCCCAGCATTTT. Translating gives CASSLPGSNQPQHF.

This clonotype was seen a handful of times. CDR3 sequence (DNA): TGTGCCAGCAGACGACCCCCGGGACAACGGAACACTGAAGCTTTCTTT. Protein: CASRRPPGQRNTEAFF. This chain connects TRBV28 to TRBJ1-1; D might be TRBD1 (6 bases). This CDR3 comprises 16 residues. The V and J ends lost 6 bases and 1 base respectively, with 18 bases between them. Germline V gene data show CDR1 as MDHEN and CDR2 as SYDVKM.

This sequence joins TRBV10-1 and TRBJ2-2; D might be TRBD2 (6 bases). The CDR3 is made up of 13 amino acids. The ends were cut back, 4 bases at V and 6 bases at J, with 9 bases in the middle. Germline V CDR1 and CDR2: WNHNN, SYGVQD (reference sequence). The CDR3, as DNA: TGCGCCAGCAGTGCCACTAGCTCCGGGGAGCTGTTTTTT. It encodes CASSATSSGELFF.

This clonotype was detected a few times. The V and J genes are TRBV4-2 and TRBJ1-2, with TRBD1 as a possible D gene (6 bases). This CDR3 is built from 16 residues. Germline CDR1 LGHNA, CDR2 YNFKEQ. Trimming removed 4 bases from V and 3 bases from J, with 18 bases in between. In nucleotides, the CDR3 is TGTGCCAGCAGCCCTAACCCCGGGGGGCGCGACTATGGCTACACCTTC. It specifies CASSPNPGGRDYGYTF.

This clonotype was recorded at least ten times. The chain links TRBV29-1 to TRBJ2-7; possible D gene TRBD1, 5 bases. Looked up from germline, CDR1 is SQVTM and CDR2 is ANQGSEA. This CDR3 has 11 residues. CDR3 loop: CSGQGSYEQYF. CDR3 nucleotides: TGCAGTGGCCAGGGTTCCTACGAGCAGTACTTC.

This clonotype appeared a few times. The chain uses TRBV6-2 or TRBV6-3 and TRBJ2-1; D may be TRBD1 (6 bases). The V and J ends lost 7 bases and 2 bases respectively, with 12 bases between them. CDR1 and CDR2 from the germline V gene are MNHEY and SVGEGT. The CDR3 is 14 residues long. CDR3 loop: CASNLDRAYNEQFF. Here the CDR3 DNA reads TGTGCCAGCAACCTGGACAGAGCCTACAATGAGCAGTTCTTC.

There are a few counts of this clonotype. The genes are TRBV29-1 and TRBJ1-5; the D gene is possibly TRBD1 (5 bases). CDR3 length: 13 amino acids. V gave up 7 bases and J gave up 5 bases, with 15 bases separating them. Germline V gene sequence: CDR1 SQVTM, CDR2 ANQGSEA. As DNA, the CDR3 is TGCAGCGCCGGGGGGGACGGAGATCAGCCCCAGCATTTT. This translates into CSAGGDGDQPQHF. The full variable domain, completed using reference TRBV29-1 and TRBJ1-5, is SAVISQKPSRDICQRGTSLTIQCQVDSQVTMMFWYRQQPGQSLTLIATANQGSEATYESGFVIDKFPISRPNLTFSTLTVSNMSPEDSSIYLCSAGGDGDQPQHFGDGTRLSIL.

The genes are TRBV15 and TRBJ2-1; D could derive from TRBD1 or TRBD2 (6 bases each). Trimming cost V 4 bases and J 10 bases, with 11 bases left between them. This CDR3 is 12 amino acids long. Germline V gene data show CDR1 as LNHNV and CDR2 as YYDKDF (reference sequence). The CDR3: CATSIGGQEQFF. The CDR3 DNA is TGTGCCACCAGCATTGGGGGGCAGGAGCAGTTCTTC.

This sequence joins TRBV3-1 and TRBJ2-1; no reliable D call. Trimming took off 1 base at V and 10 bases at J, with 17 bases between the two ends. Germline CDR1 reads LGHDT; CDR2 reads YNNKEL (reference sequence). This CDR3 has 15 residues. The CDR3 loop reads CASSQGRAAQGEQFF. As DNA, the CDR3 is TGTGCCAGCAGCCAAGGTCGCGCGGCGCAAGGGGAGCAGTTCTTC.

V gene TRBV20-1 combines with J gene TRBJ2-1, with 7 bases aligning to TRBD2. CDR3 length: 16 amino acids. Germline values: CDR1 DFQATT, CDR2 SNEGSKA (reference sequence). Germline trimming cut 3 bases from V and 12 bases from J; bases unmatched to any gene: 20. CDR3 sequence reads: CSARYHRVAGLQRQFF. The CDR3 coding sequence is TGCAGTGCTAGGTACCACCGGGTAGCGGGCCTTCAGAGGCAGTTCTTC.

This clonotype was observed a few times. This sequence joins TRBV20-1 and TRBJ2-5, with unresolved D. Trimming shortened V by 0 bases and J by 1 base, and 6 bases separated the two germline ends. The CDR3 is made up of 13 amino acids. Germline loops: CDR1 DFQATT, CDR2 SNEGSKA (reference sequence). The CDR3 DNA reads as TGCAGTGCTAGAGACGGCAGCCAAGAGACCCAGTACTTC. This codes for CSARDGSQETQYF.

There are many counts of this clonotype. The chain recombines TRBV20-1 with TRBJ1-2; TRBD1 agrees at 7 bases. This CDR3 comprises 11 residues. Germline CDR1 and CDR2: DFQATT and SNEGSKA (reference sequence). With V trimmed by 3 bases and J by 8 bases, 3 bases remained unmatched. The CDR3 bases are TGCAGTGCTAGGATAGGGGGCGGCTACACCTTC. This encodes CSARIGGGYTF.

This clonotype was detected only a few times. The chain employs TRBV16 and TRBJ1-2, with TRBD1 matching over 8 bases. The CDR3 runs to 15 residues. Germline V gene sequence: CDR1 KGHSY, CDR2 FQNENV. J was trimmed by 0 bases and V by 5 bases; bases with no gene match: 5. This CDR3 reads CASSFDRGANYGYTF. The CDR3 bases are TGTGCCAGCAGCTTCGACAGGGGAGCTAACTATGGCTACACCTTC.

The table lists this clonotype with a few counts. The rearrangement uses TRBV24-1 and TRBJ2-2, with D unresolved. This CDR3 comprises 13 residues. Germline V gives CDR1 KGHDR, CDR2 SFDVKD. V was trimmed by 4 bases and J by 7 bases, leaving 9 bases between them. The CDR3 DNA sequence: TGTGCCACCAGTGACCTTAGATTCGGGGAGCTGTTTTTT. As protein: CATSDLRFGELFF.

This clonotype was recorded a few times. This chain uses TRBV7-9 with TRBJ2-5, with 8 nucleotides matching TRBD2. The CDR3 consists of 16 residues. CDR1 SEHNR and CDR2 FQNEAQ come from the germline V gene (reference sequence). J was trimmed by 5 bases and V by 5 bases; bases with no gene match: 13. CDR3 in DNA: TGTGCCAGCAGCACGCTCCCGGGACTAGGGAGCGAGACCCAGTACTTC. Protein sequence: CASSTLPGLGSETQYF. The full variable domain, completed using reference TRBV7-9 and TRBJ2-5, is DTGVSQNPRHKITKRGQNVTFRCDPISEHNRLYWYRQTLGQGPEFLTYFQNEAQLEKSRLLSDRFSAERPKGSFSTLEIQRTEQGDSAMYLCASSTLPGLGSETQYFGPGTRLLVL.

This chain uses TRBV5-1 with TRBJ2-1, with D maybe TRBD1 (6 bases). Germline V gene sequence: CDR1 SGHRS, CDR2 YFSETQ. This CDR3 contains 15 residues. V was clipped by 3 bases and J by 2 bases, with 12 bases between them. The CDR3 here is CASSSPDRAYNEQFF. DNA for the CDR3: TGCGCCAGCAGCTCCCCGGACAGAGCCTACAATGAGCAGTTCTTC.

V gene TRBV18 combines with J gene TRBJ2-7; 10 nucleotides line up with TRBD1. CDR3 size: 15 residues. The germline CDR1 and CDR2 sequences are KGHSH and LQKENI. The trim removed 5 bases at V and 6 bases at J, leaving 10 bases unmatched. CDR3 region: CASSTYRDRGPEQYF. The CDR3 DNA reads TGTGCCAGCTCAACTTACCGGGACAGGGGCCCCGAGCAGTACTTC.

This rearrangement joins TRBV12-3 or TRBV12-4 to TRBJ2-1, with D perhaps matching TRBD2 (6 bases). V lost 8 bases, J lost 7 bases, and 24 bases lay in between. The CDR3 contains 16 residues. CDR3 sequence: CASRSLYGRGENEQFF. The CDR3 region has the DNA TGTGCCAGCCGCAGTTTATACGGGAGAGGGGAGAATGAGCAGTTCTTC.

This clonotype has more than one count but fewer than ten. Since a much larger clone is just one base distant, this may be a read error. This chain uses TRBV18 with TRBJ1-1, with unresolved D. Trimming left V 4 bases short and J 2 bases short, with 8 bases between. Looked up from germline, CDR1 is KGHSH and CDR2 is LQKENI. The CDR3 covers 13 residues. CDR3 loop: CASSQDVNTEAFF. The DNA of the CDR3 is TGTGCCAGCTCACAGGACGTTAACACTGAAGCTTTCTTT.

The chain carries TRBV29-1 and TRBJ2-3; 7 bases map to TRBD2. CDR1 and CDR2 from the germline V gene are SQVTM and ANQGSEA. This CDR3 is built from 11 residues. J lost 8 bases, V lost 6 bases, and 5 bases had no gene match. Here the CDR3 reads CSVGEGGTQYF. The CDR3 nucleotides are TGCAGCGTGGGGGAGGGTGGTACGCAGTATTTT.

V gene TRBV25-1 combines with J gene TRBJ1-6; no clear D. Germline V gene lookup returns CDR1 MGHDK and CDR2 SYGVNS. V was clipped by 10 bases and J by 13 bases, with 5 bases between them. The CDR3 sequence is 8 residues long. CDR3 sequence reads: CATPPLHF. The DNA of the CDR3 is TGTGCCACCCCCCCCCTCCACTTT.